This TCR beta chain was retrieved from a study of a mutant IDH1 vaccine in newly diagnosed glioma. Study-level information: Vaccinations, eight in total, occurred in weeks 1, 3, 5, 7, 11, 15, 19, 23. Following radiotherapy alone, or alongside temozolomide cycles, vaccination was started after an interval of 4-6 weeks. Points from the study as a whole: Any relationship between pseudoprogression and changes in top peripheral T cell clonotypes seemed absent.

As for this clone: Its antigen is unidentified.

Using immunoSEQ multiplex PCR, the repertoire was profiled, and TCRdb retains in-frame clones only, with some absent. The sample shows 100,000 to 120,000 clones, roughly nine tenths of them seen only once. Germline CDR1 reads WNHNN; CDR2 reads SYGVQD (reference sequence). The V gene lost 5 bases and the J gene lost 4 bases, with 13 bases spanning the gap. The CDR3 covers 14 residues. The time point is: week 11, during vaccination. All doses held 300 ug of mutant IDH1 20-mer peptide, with topical imiquimod. The V call is TRBV10-1, the J call TRBJ2-3; the D gene could be TRBD1 or TRBD2 (5 bases each). The TCR was taken from a woman in her fifties or sixties with glioma. The source material was PBMCs, sampled from a glioma patient whose treatment included an IDH1 peptide vaccine. The CDR3 reads CASSSRDPADTQYF. As DNA, the CDR3 is TGCGCCAGCAGTTCCAGGGACCCGGCAGATACGCAGTATTTT.